This paragraph covers one T cell receptor beta chain sequence. What this receptor recognizes is not known. No qualities accompany the bases; no much larger clone lies one base away. Using the deep immunoSEQ assay, multiplex PCR amplified TCR CDR3 regions from genomic DNA. Genomic DNA extracted from each cell subset was distributed evenly over all wells of several immunoSEQ 96-well plates, and each plate served as one replicate. Each replicate PCR for sorted subsets received around 200 ng genomic DNA, equal to about 30,000 T cell genomes. Purified libraries were quantified with a Qubit 3.0 fluorometer, sized on a Bioanalyzer 2100, and re-quantified with the KAPA Library Quantification kit. Each immunoSEQ 96-well plate was sequenced on its own single-read 150-cycle Illumina NextSeq 550 flow cell. The original methods were these. Because the immunoSEQ output included only junctional sequences and no quality scores, the filtering could not be the same as the filtering used for full-length reads. To assign V/J genes and CDR3, sequences were annotated against IMGT germline references using PyIR, a Python wrapper for IgBLAST v1.9. Reads were filtered out if the reads had weak V/J assignments (E-value above 1e-6), no CDR3, stop codons, out-of-frame junctions, or ambiguous translated residues. V3J clonotypes were defined as sequences sharing the same inferred V gene, J gene, and CDR3 amino acid sequence. To compute the percentage overlap between repertoires, the number of shared unique clonotypes was divided by the size of the smaller repertoire. Three approaches were used to assess repertoire richness: RTK rarefaction, the Chao1 estimator, and Recon v2.1 estimates of unobserved clonotypes. Generation probabilities for all TCRbeta clonotypes obtained by the gDNA method from a handful of donors were computed using OLGA. Here the immuneACCESS table is served through TCRdb, limited to in-frame sequences with V and J called. Missing clones are a known gap in these copies; in checked studies unresolved V genes cover under half, and the rest lacks a known reason. D and trimming were read from the DNA, whereas the V and J calls and clone size are those reported in that table. The sample includes around 700,000 clones, with 60% to 80% observed a single time. Approximately 1.8% of the sample is taken by the ten largest.

The entry originates in a study of shared clonotypes between healthy human individuals (dated by TCRdb to the early 2020s). The study in broad terms: A few men and a couple of women, aged 18 to 49 years, made up the cohort. For each donor, CD4 naive and CD4 memory were each given three plates, CD8 naive was given two plates, and CD8 memory was given one plate. To estimate repertoire size and how much clonotypes are shared between individuals, the study performed deep sequencing of blood TCR repertoires from a handful of healthy adults. To increase sequencing depth and limit assay-specific biases, different laboratories used diverse techniques to prepare libraries and sequence TCR repertoires. Each donor's leukapheresis produced roughly between roughly 0.94 and 9.5 billion PBMCs.

The donors were healthy, HIV-negative adults who had no recently reported acute infections or vaccinations. All donors were Caucasian adults living in Nashville, Tennessee, USA. CD4+ T cells were enriched by magnetic negative selection, after which naive cells were positively selected on CD45RA and the negative fraction was taken as the memory subset. Blood was collected by leukapheresis, and PBMCs were isolated by Ficoll-Histopaque density gradient centrifugation and then cryopreserved in liquid nitrogen vapor phase. Analytical flow cytometry was used to check the purity and quantity of each magnetically sorted T cell population. From each sorted fraction, genomic DNA was isolated and quantified by UV absorbance on a Nanodrop 2000c. Summary of the overall study and its limitations: The genetic and exposure-history diversity represented was limited by the small number of donors. Only blood was sampled, and tissue TCR repertoires likely differ from those in blood. Naive subsets generally had larger estimated clonotype richness than memory subsets. Pairwise subsampling indicated that sequencing depth was expected to affect the degree of clonotype sharing among donors. Compared with non-shared clonotypes, clonotypes shared by all four sorted-subset donors had higher generation probabilities. Incomplete sequencing was indicated by rarefaction of sorted-subset datasets, despite the large sequencing depth. Across a few donors, roughly 5.1% of naive CD4, approximately 3.5% of naive CD8, under 2.5% of memory CD4, and 0.4% to 0.45% of memory CD8 clonotypes were shared.

This TCR was recovered from a woman aged 25 to 39 in good health. Source material: memory CD4+ T cells sorted from blood. What the cell subset or site label conveys for this sample: CD45RA-negative fraction.

The CDR3 in this case is CASSISGTGGRSYEQYF. The DNA is as follows: TGTGCCAGTAGTATCTCCGGGACAGGGGGAAGATCCTACGAGCAGTACTTC. The chain links TRBV19 with TRBJ2-7; the junction holds 11 bases that match TRBD1. According to the germline V gene (reference sequence), CDR1 reads LNHDA and CDR2 reads SQIVND. CDR3 length: 17 amino acids, cysteine to phenylalanine. The read is trimmed to its CDR3 DNA, 51 bases read in frame from base 1. Trimming accounts for 3 bases at V and 1 base at J, while the number of junction bases matched to no gene is 8.